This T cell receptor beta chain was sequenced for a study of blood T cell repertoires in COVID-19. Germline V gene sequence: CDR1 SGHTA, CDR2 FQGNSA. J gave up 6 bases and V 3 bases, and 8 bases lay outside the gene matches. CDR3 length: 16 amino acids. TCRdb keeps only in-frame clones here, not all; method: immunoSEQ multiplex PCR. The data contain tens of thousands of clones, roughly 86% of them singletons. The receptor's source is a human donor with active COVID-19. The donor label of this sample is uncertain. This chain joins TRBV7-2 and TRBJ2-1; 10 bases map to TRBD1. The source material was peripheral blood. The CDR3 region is CASSFDSGTGVNEQFF. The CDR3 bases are TGTGCCAGCAGCTTTGACTCCGGGACAGGGGTCAATGAGCAGTTCTTC.